What follows are 2 T cell receptor beta chains derived from one specimen sequenced in a study of early T cells in non-severe SARS-CoV-2 infection. TCRdb passed the 5' RACE reads through MiXCR, listing each CDR3 protein once. The repertoire has tens of thousands of distinct CDR3 sequences, less than 7% of them found once; the top ten carry roughly 12%. Source material: whole blood. The receptors were sampled from an adult who was a healthcare worker with PCR-confirmed SARS-CoV-2 infection or an uninfected control (not recorded which).

This clonotype was seen only a few times. V gene TRBV7-9 combines with J gene TRBJ1-1; D is unclear. There are 13 residues in the CDR3. Germline V gene data show CDR1 as SEHNR and CDR2 as FQNEAQ (reference sequence). Trimming cost V 4 bases and J 4 bases, with 10 bases left between them. CDR3 nucleotide sequence: TGTGCCAGCAGCTCCTATACGGCCACTGAAGCTTTCTTT. Protein sequence: CASSSYTATEAFF.

This clonotype was detected only a few times. CDR3 amino acids: CAISVGTSSSYNSPLHF. The CDR3 DNA sequence: TGTGCCATCAGTGTGGGGACGTCGAGCTCCTATAATTCACCCCTCCACTTT. This chain joins TRBV10-3 and TRBJ1-6; a possible D gene is TRBD1 (5 bases). This CDR3 is built from 17 residues. Per germline, CDR1 ENHRY and CDR2 SYGVKD. The V end lost 4 bases, the J end lost 0 bases, and 13 bases lay between the germline ends.